The clone carrying this TCR beta chain was detected many times. TCRdb re-analysed the 5' RACE reads in MiXCR, keeping a single row per CDR3 protein. The table shows some 690,000 distinct CDR3 sequences, with approximately 22% occurring only once. The sample is drawn from a study of identical twins. A further study also used this sample, focusing on T cells expressing NK-cell markers.

Material: PBMCs. The clonotype was recovered from a woman between 18 and 29 years old in good health.

The CDR3 is CASSSPGEPYF. DNA of the CDR3: TGTGCCAGCAGCTCCCCAGGGGAACCGTACTTC. This chain joins TRBV7-9 and TRBJ2-7; D is perhaps TRBD1 (6 bases). The CDR3 is 11 residues long. Germline lookup yields CDR1 SEHNR and CDR2 FQNEAQ (reference sequence). V was pared by 4 bases and J by 12 bases, with 13 bases between.